These 20 T cell receptor beta chains originate from one sample sequenced in a study of blood T cell repertoires in COVID-19. Here immunoSEQ multiplex PCR was the method, and the copy in TCRdb shows in-frame clones only, minus some. Among more than 200,000 clones listed, approximately 80% were seen once. Input material: PBMCs or T cells enriched from blood (not recorded which). The receptors were gathered from a woman aged 40-49 years with acute COVID-19.

V gene TRBV10-3 combines with J gene TRBJ1-1; TRBD1 agrees at 7 bases. V lost 8 bases, J lost 5 bases, and 14 bases stayed unmatched. The CDR3 extends over 15 amino acids. In germline, CDR1 is ENHRY, CDR2 SYGVKD. The CDR3 DNA is TGTGCCATCGGGGGGCAGGGGGGCTCCAAAACTGAAGCTTTCTTT. It translates to CAIGGQGGSKTEAFF.

The genes are TRBV11-3 and TRBJ2-5; 7 bases fit TRBD1. Germline-derived CDR1 and CDR2 are SGHNT and YENEEA. J lost 0 bases, V lost 5 bases, and 6 bases had no gene match. The length of the CDR3 is 15 residues. For the CDR3, the DNA is TGTGCCAGCAGCCCGGGACAGAACAACCAAGAGACCCAGTACTTC. It specifies CASSPGQNNQETQYF. The full variable domain, rest sourced from reference TRBV11-3 and TRBJ2-5, is EAGVVQSPRYKIIEKKQPVAFWCNPISGHNTLYWYLQNLGQGPELLIRYENEEAVDDSQLPKDRFSAERLKGVDSTLKIQPAELGDSAVYLCASSPGQNNQETQYFGPGTRLLVL.

V usage is TRBV19 and J usage is TRBJ2-7, with 7 bases fitting TRBD1. Losses at the gene ends were 6 bases for V and 0 bases for J; bases not matched to a gene: 14. CDR3 length equals 17 residues. Germline values: CDR1 LNHDA, CDR2 SQIVND (reference sequence). The CDR3 loop reads CASSGTDRRTHSYEQYF. CDR3 sequence (DNA): TGTGCCAGTAGCGGAACGGACAGGCGAACGCACTCCTACGAGCAGTACTTC.

The chain combines TRBV5-1 with TRBJ1-6, with D possibly matching TRBD1 (6 bases). Germline assignment: CDR1 SGHRS and CDR2 YFSETQ. With 0 bases removed from V and 13 bases from J, the gap between germline ends came to 17 bases. The CDR3 has 15 amino acids. In nucleotides, the CDR3 is TGCGCCAGCAGCTTGGGGGGACAACAATTGGGCCCCCTCCACTTT. Protein product: CASSLGGQQLGPLHF.

This chain joins TRBV5-1 and TRBJ1-4; 7 bases agree with TRBD1. The trim removed 2 bases at V and 0 bases at J, leaving 7 bases unmatched. Germline V CDR1 and CDR2: SGHRS, YFSETQ. The CDR3 spans 17 residues. CDR3 in DNA: TGCGCCAGCAGCTTTTACGGCAGGGGGGCAACTAATGAAAAACTGTTTTTT. Protein sequence: CASSFYGRGATNEKLFF.

V is TRBV27 and J is TRBJ1-4, with D possibly TRBD1 on 5 matching bases. Between the trimmed V and J ends, which lost 3 bases and 5 bases, there was a span of 22 bases. There are 18 residues in the CDR3. Germline values: CDR1 MNHEY, CDR2 SMNVEV (reference sequence). The CDR3 loop reads CASSFGGGRRGGNEKLFF. Written as DNA, the CDR3 is TGTGCCAGCAGTTTTGGTGGTGGCCGGAGGGGAGGGAATGAAAAACTGTTTTTT. Variable domain in full (rest from reference TRBV27 and TRBJ1-4): EAQVTQNPRYLITVTGKKLTVTCSQNMNHEYMSWYRQDPGLGLRQIYYSMNVEVTDKGDVPEGYKVSRKEKRNFPLILESPSPNQTSLYFCASSFGGGRRGGNEKLFFGSGTQLSVL.

J is TRBJ2-2 and V is TRBV11-3; tentative D call: TRBD2 (6 bases). The V gene lost 5 bases and the J gene lost 6 bases, with 16 bases spanning the gap. CDR1 SGHNT and CDR2 YENEEA come from the germline V gene. This CDR3 contains 15 residues. CDR3 residues: CASSPRRGPAGELFF. For the CDR3, the DNA is TGTGCCAGCAGCCCCAGGAGGGGCCCCGCCGGGGAGCTGTTTTTT.

This clone was detected only once. The chain has TRBV19 and TRBJ2-6; the D is unclear. V was clipped by 4 bases and J by 6 bases, with 16 bases between them. CDR1 and CDR2 from the germline V gene are LNHDA and SQIVND (reference sequence). This CDR3 is built from 16 residues. The CDR3 spells CASSSLGSLMANVLTF. The CDR3 region has the DNA TGTGCCAGTAGTAGTCTTGGCAGTTTGATGGCCAACGTCCTGACTTTC.

This clone was picked up one time. This CDR3 is CASSLGGSAEAFF. The CDR3 DNA reads as TGTGCCAGCAGCTTAGGAGGGTCCGCTGAAGCTTTCTTT. The rearrangement links TRBV11-2 to TRBJ1-1, with D uncertain. CDR1 SGHAT and CDR2 FQNNGV come from the germline V gene. The CDR3 covers 13 residues. Between the trimmed V and J ends, which lost 1 base and 6 bases, there was a span of 9 bases.

The table lists this clone with a count of one. This chain links TRBV29-1 with TRBJ2-3; 8 bases match TRBD2. Germline V gives CDR1 SQVTM, CDR2 ANQGSEA. Germline trimming cut 6 bases from V and 2 bases from J; bases unmatched to any gene: 7. The CDR3 runs to 14 residues. CDR3 protein: CSVRGLAVTDTQYF. In DNA, the CDR3 is TGCAGCGTCCGAGGACTAGCCGTCACAGATACGCAGTATTTT.

This clone was seen a single time. V usage is TRBV15 and J usage is TRBJ1-2; D call uncertain. Trimming cost V 0 bases and J 6 bases, with 8 bases left between them. CDR1 is LNHNV and CDR2 is YYDKDF in the germline V gene (reference sequence). The CDR3 spans 13 residues. DNA for the CDR3: TGTGCCACCAGCAGAGATTTGGCAGATGGCTACACCTTC. Protein product: CATSRDLADGYTF.

The chain employs TRBV14 and TRBJ1-6; weak D call: TRBD1 (5 bases). With 1 base removed from V and 7 bases from J, the gap between germline ends came to 14 bases. CDR3 size: 16 residues. The germline V gene has CDR1 SGHDN and CDR2 FVKESK. The chain's CDR3 is CASSQGYGGYNSPLHF. The CDR3 coding sequence is TGTGCCAGCAGCCAAGGATATGGGGGGTACAATTCACCCCTCCACTTT.

A single count supports this clone. The chain is built from TRBV5-4 and TRBJ1-2; D ambiguous. The CDR3 length is 13 residues. Germline loops: CDR1 SGHNT, CDR2 YYREEE (reference sequence). Trimming pared 1 base from V and 4 bases from J, leaving 8 bases between. The CDR3 nucleotides are TGTGCCAGCAGCTTGCAAGCGGGCTATGGCTACACCTTC. It codes for CASSLQAGYGYTF.

This clone was seen more than once but under ten times. This chain joins TRBV28 and TRBJ2-1; D gene unclear. This CDR3 contains 14 residues. Germline CDR1 and CDR2: MDHEN and SYDVKM. Trimming removed 1 base at V and 0 bases at J, with 4 bases between. Here the CDR3 reads CASSLSGSYNEQFF. CDR3 DNA: TGTGCCAGCAGTTTATCGGGCTCCTACAATGAGCAGTTCTTC.

The chain couples TRBV28 to TRBJ2-2, with D possibly matching TRBD2 (5 bases). Per the germline V gene, CDR1 is MDHEN and CDR2 is SYDVKM. There are 12 residues in the CDR3. CDR3 sequence: CAAGGPTGELFF. DNA of the CDR3: TGTGCTGCGGGCGGACCCACCGGGGAGCTGTTTTTT.

The count of this clone is one. The chain uses TRBV5-1 and TRBJ2-5; perhaps TRBD2 as D (5 bases). Between the trimmed V and J ends, which lost 0 bases and 3 bases, there was a span of 9 bases. This CDR3 is 14 amino acids long. Per the germline V gene, CDR1 is SGHRS and CDR2 is YFSETQ. The CDR3: CASSLVTGKETQYF. DNA of the CDR3: TGCGCCAGCAGCTTGGTTACGGGGAAAGAGACCCAGTACTTC.

This clone was counted many times. CDR3 sequence reads: CASSLGRPVNGYTF. The CDR3 nucleotides read TGTGCCAGCAGCTTAGGTCGTCCAGTCAATGGCTACACCTTC. The V call is TRBV7-9, the J call TRBJ1-2; D not resolved. CDR1 is SEHNR, CDR2 FQNEAQ, per germline (reference sequence). Trimming removed 1 base from V and 6 bases from J, with 12 bases in between. The CDR3 loop spans 14 amino acids.

The chain recombines TRBV3-1 (or the pseudogene TRBV3-2) with TRBJ1-1, with TRBD1 matching over 8 bases. The CDR3 totals 16 residues. V was clipped by 1 base and J by 4 bases; unmatched bases: 8. Germline-derived CDR1 and CDR2 are LGHDT and YNNKEL (reference sequence). CDR3 DNA: TGTGCCAGCAGCCAAGCTGGCAGGGGGCGGGTCACTGAAGCTTTCTTT. It yields the protein CASSQAGRGRVTEAFF.

The rearrangement joins TRBV5-1 to TRBJ2-7, with 11 bases identical to TRBD2. This CDR3 is 14 amino acids long. CDR1 is SGHRS, CDR2 YFSETQ, per germline. V lost 4 bases, J lost 7 bases, and 7 bases stayed unmatched. This chain's CDR3 is CASSQLAGVAEQYF. CDR3 nucleotide sequence: TGCGCCAGCAGCCAACTAGCGGGGGTCGCGGAGCAGTACTTC.

On this clone itself: At one of its ends the junction is not consistent with the germline gene, which may arise from a read error. The chain combines TRBV2 with TRBJ1-5, with TRBD1 identical over 7 bases. This CDR3 contains 13 residues. CDR1 is SNHLY, CDR2 FYNNEI, per germline. CDR3 in amino acids: CASGDRANQPQHF. CDR3 in DNA: TGTGCCAGCGGTGACAGGGCAAATCAGCCCCAGCATTTT.